Reported below is one TCR beta chain. Its antigen is not known. Some clones are missing from TCRdb's copy, which holds only in-frame ones; the method was immunoSEQ multiplex PCR. Of 120,000 to 150,000 clones listed, about 94% are singletons. This CDR3 has 13 residues. Trimming shortened V by 8 bases and J by 2 bases, and 12 bases separated the two germline ends. In germline, CDR1 is MNHNY, CDR2 SVGAGI (reference sequence). These data originate in a study of T cell responses to AZD1222 COVID-19 vaccine. Broader study findings: Sampling that yielded the repertoires occurred only after the peak T cell response. Regions 160-218 and 743-854 dominated among vaccine-associated CD4 TCRs spanning spike. The sample set comprised mostly white British donors with more females, and clonal diversity was possibly underestimated.

Researchers grouped second doses given at about 4 or about 12 weeks into one pool. The chain is built from TRBV6-6 and TRBJ1-2; D uncertain. The material sequenced was peripheral blood, taken 28 days after the second AZD1222 dose. The receptor comes from an adult who received the AZD1222 COVID-19 vaccine. In DNA, the CDR3 is TGTGCCAGCCGGATGGAGGAGAACTATGGCTACACCTTC. Residues: CASRMEENYGYTF.